This T cell receptor (beta chain) was sequenced in a study of Ad26.COV2.S vaccination and SARS-CoV-2 variants (dated by TCRdb to 2020 to 2023). Background on the whole study: Donors in the vaccine arm were drawn from COV1001, a multicentre, randomized, double-blind, placebo-controlled phase I-IIa trial testing Ad26.COV2.S in healthy adults. TCRbeta repertoire sequencing was used to assess the specificity and breadth of SARS-CoV-2-reactive T cell receptors after Ad26.COV2.S vaccination. Trial participants were randomized into five groups of five: low-dose or high-dose Ad26.COV2.S given once or twice, or placebo on both occasions. Blinding of investigators to trial group allocation was maintained during experiments and outcome assessment. The TCR-sequenced set comprised about 32 samples: approximately 20 Ad26.COV2.S vaccine recipients, 5 placebo recipients and 8 SARS-CoV-2 convalescent individuals. Ad26.COV2.S was administered intramuscularly at 5 x 10^10 or 1 x 10^11 viral particles, either as a single shot or as two shots given 56 days apart. Overall results and qualifications from the work: Comparing responses between vaccine doses or regimens was not something the study was powered to do. Higher spike-specific TCR breadth was observed in Ad26.COV2.S recipients than in placebo recipients (P = 0.0014). Vaccine and placebo recipients had similar non-spike TCR breadth, a finding consistent with the vaccine containing only spike. After vaccination, substantial breadth of spike-specific CD8+ and CD4+ T cell responses was reported. It was noted by the authors that total T cell responses may have been underestimated by the TCR breadth and depth analyses.

Turning to this clone: What antigen it recognizes has not been identified. No much larger clone is present one base from it, and per-base qualities are unavailable.

The immunoSEQ Assay was the method used to sequence TCRbeta CDR3 regions. After extraction, genomic DNA underwent amplification by bias-controlled multiplex PCR, followed by high-throughput sequencing. For the original study's pipeline: Collapsing and filtering of sequences were performed to quantify the absolute abundance of each unique TCRbeta CDR3 region. T cell fraction was estimated by normalizing TCRbeta template counts to usable DNA, which was measured by amplifying reference genes present in all nucleated cells. Repertoire TCRs were annotated as SARS-CoV-2-specific when V gene, CDR3 amino acid sequence and J gene were exactly matched to a known reactive TCR set. The reference SARS-CoV-2 TCR set was obtained from MIRA and was filtered for enrichment in COVID-19-positive ImmuneCODE repertoires, whereby public or cross-reactive TCRs were removed. Using the MIRA antigens, annotated TCRs were further analysed by specific ORF or by position within an ORF. Breadth was defined as annotated unique rearrangements over total unique productive rearrangements; depth was the summed frequency of those rearrangements. Two-sided Wilcoxon rank-sum tests were used to compare TCR breadth between groups. Drawn from immuneACCESS, this table holds only the in-frame rearrangements with V and J called that TCRdb kept. Clones are partly lost; checked studies trace under half to an unresolved V gene and leave the rest unexplained. V, J and clone size are taken as reported in that table, and D and trimming were inferred from the DNA itself. For this sample the table gives 350,000 to 550,000 clones, of which 85% to 90% were detected only once. The ten biggest clones cover over 2.5% of the sample.

The treatment or condition label, as the study defines it: around 19 received Ad26.COV2.S at low or high dose, single or two shots; 5 received placebo; per-sample allocation not given. For vaccine and placebo recipients, the sequenced repertoires came from samples collected on day 63 after the first injection. In Cohort 1b, about two dozen adults aged 18-55 years were enrolled at a single site in Boston, USA, between 29 July and 7 August 2020. Ad26.COV2.S consisted of a replication-incompetent adenovirus type 26 vector by which a prefusion-stabilized SARS-CoV-2 spike protein from the original Wuhan strain was expressed. V lost 2 bases and J lost 3 bases, and the count of bases not matched to a germline gene is 1. The germline V gene sets CDR1 to SGHTA and CDR2 to FQGNSA. Measured from the cysteine to the phenylalanine, the CDR3 is 13 residues long. Kept here is only the CDR3 DNA, which spans 39 bases and is read in frame from base 1.

The sample was peripheral blood, taken in a trial of Ad26.COV2.S vaccine versus placebo. This TCR derives from a person between 18 and 60 years old who received the Ad26.COV2.S COVID-19 vaccine or a placebo. Recombination joined TRBV7-2 with TRBJ2-7; a stretch of 7 junction bases matches TRBD2. The bases are TGTGCCAGCAGCTTACTAGCGGTCTACGAGCAGTACTTC. It specifies CASSLLAVYEQYF.